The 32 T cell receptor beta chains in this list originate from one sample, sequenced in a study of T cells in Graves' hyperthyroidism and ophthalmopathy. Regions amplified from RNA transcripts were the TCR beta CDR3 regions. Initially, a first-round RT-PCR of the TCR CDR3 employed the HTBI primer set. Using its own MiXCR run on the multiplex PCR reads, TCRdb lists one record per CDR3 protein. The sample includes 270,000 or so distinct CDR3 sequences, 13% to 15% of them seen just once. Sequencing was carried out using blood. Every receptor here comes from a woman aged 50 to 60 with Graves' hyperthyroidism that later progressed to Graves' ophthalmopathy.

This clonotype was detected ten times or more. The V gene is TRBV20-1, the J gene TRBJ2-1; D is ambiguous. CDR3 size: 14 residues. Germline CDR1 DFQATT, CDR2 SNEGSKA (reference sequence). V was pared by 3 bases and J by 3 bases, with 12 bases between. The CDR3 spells CSASTAGYYNEQFF. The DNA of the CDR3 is TGCAGTGCTAGCACCGCTGGATACTACAATGAGCAGTTCTTC.

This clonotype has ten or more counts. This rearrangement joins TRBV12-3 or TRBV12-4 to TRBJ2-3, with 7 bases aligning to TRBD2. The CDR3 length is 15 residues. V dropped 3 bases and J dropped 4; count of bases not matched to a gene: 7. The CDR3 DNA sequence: TGTGCCAGCAGTTTCATGGCGGGAGCCCCAGATACGCAGTATTTT. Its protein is CASSFMAGAPDTQYF.

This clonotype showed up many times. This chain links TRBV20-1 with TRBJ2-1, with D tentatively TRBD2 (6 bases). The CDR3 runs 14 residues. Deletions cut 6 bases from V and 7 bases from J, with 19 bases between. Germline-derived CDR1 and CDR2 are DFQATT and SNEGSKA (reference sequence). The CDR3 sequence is CSAFGTGLGNEQFF. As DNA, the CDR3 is TGCAGTGCGTTTGGGACTGGTCTCGGGAATGAGCAGTTCTTC.

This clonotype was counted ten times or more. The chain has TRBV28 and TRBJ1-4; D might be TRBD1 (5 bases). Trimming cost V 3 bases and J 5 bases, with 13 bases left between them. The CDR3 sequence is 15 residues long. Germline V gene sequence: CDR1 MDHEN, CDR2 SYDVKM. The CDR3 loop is CASSFPPGRNEKLFF. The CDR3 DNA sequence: TGTGCCAGCAGTTTCCCCCCAGGGAGAAATGAAAAACTGTTTTTT.

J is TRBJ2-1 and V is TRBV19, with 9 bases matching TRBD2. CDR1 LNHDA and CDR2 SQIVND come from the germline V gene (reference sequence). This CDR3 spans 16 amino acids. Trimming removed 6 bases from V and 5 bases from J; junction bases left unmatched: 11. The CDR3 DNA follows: TGTGCCAGTAGGCCTCTCCTAGCGGGACTCGACAATGAGCAGTTCTTC. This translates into CASRPLLAGLDNEQFF.

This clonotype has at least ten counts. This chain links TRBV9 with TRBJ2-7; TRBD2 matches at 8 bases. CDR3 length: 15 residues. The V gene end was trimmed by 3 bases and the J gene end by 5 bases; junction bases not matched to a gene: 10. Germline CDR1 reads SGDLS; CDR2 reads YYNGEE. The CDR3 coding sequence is TGTGCCAGCAGCGCTACCAACAGCGGGAGCCACGAGCAGTACTTC. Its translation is CASSATNSGSHEQYF.

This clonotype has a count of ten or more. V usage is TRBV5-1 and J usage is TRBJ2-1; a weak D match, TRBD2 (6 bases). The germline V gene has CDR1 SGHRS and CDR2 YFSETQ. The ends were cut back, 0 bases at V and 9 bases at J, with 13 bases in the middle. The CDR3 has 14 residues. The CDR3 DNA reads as TGCGCCAGCAGCTTGGGACAGATCGGGGGTGAGCAGTTCTTC. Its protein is CASSLGQIGGEQFF.

The CDR3 DNA reads TGTGCCAGCAGTTTAGGGGGACTGAGCCACGAGCAGTACTTC. Translation: CASSLGGLSHEQYF. This rearrangement joins TRBV27 to TRBJ2-7; a weak D match, TRBD2 (6 bases). This CDR3 contains 14 residues. Germline assignment: CDR1 MNHEY and CDR2 SMNVEV (reference sequence). V was trimmed by 2 bases and J by 5 bases, leaving 13 bases between them.

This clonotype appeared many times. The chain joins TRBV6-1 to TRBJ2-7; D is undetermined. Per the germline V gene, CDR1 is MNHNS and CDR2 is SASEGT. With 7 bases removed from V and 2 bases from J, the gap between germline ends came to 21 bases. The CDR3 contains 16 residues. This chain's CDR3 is CASIQRGEVPTYEQYF. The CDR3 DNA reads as TGTGCCAGCATTCAACGCGGAGAGGTGCCCACCTACGAGCAGTACTTC.

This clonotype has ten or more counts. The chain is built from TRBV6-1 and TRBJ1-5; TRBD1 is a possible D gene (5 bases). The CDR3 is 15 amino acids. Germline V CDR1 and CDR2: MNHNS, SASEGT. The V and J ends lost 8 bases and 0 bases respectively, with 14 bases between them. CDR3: CASSGGLYSNQPQHF. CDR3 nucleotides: TGTGCCAGCTCGGGGGGACTCTATAGCAATCAGCCCCAGCATTTT.

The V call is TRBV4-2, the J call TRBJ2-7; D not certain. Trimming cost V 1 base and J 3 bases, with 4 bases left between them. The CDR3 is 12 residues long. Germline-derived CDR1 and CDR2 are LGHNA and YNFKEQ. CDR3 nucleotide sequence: TGTGCCAGCAGCCAAGGTCTCTACGAGCAGTACTTC. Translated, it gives CASSQGLYEQYF.

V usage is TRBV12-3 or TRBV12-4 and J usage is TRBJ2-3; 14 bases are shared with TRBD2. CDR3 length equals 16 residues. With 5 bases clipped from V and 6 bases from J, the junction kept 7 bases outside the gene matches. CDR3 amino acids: CASSGTSGSAGDTQYF. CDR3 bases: TGTGCCAGCAGTGGGACTAGCGGGAGTGCTGGGGATACGCAGTATTTT.

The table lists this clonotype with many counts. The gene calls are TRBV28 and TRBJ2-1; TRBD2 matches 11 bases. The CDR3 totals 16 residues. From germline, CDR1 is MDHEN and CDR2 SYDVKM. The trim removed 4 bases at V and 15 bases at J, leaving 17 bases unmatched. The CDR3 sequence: CASSSSPGLAGLGWFF. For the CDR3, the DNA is TGTGCCAGCAGTTCCTCTCCCGGACTAGCGGGCCTGGGGTGGTTCTTC.

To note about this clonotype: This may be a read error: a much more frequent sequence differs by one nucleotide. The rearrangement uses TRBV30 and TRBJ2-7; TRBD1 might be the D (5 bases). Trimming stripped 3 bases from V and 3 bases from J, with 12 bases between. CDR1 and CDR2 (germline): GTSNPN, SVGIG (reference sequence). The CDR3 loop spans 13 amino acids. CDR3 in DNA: TGTGCCTGGAGGGCCACAGGATTCTACGAGCAGTACTTC. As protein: CAWRATGFYEQYF.

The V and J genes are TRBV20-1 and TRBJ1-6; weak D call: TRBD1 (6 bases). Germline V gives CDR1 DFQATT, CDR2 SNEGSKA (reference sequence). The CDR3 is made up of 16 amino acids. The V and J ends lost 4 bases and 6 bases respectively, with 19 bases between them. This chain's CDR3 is CSATFRGPARNSPLHF. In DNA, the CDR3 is TGCAGTGCTACCTTCCGGGGGCCCGCCCGTAATTCACCCCTCCACTTT.

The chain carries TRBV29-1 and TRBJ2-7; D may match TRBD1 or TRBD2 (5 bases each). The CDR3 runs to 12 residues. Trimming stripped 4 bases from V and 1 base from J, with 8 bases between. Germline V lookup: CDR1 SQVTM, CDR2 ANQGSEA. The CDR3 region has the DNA TGCAGCGTTGGGGACGGTTCCTACGAGCAGTACTTC. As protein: CSVGDGSYEQYF.

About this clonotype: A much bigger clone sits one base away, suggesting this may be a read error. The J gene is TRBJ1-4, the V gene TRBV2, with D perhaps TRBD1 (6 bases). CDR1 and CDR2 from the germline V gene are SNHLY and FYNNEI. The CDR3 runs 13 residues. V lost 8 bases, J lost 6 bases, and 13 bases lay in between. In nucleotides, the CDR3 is TGTGCCAGCCATGGGGGCGATCATGAAAAACTGTTTTTT. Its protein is CASHGGDHEKLFF.

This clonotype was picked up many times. CDR3 region: CASSLWNGPTDPREQYF. For the CDR3, the DNA is TGCGCCAGCAGCTTGTGGAATGGGCCGACTGACCCGCGCGAGCAGTACTTC. The chain employs TRBV5-1 and TRBJ2-7; no firm D call. Germline V gene lookup returns CDR1 SGHRS and CDR2 YFSETQ. V lost 1 base, J lost 6 bases, and 23 bases lay in between. The CDR3 contains 17 residues.

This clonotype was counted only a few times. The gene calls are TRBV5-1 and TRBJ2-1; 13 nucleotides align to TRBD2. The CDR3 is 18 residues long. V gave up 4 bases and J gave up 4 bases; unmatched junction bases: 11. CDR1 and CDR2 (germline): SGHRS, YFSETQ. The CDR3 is CASSLFRTSGSAYNEQFF. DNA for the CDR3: TGCGCCAGCAGCCTATTCAGGACTAGCGGGAGCGCTTACAATGAGCAGTTCTTC.

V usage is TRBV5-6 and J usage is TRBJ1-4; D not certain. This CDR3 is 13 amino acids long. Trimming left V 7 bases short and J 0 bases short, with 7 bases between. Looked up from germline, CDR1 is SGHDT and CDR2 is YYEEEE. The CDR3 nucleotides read TGTGCCAGCTTCCTTGCAACTAATGAAAAACTGTTTTTT. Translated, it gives CASFLATNEKLFF.

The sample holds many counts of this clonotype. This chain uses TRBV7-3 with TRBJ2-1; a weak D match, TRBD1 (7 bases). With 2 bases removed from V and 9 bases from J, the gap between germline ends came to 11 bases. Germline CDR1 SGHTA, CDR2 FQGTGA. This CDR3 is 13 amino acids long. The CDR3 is CASSLFQGGEQFF. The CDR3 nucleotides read TGTGCCAGCAGCTTATTTCAGGGGGGTGAGCAGTTCTTC.

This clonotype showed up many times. CDR3 loop: CASSSAGTANNYGYTF. The CDR3 DNA sequence: TGTGCCAGCAGTTCGGCCGGGACGGCAAACAACTATGGCTACACCTTC. This chain links TRBV27 with TRBJ1-2; maybe TRBD1 (5 bases). V dropped 4 bases and J dropped 2 bases, with 17 bases sitting between them. Germline CDR1 reads MNHEY; CDR2 reads SMNVEV (reference sequence). This CDR3 has 16 residues.

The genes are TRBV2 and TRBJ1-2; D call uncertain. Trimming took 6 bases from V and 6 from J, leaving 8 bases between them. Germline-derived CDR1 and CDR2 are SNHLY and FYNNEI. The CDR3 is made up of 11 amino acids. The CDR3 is CASRGLDGYTF. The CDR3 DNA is TGTGCCAGCAGGGGTTTGGATGGCTACACCTTC.

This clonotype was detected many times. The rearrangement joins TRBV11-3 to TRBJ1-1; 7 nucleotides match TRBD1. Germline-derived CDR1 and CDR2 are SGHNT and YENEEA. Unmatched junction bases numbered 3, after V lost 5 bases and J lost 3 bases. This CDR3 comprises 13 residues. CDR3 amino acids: CASSATGDTEAFF. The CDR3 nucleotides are TGTGCCAGCAGCGCTACAGGGGACACTGAAGCTTTCTTT.

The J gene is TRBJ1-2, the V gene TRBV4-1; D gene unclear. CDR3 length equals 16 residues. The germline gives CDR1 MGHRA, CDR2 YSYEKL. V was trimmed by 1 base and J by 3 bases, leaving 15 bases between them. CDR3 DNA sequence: TGCGCCAGCAGCCAAGCCCCGGACGGGTATGACTATGGCTACACCTTC. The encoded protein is CASSQAPDGYDYGYTF.

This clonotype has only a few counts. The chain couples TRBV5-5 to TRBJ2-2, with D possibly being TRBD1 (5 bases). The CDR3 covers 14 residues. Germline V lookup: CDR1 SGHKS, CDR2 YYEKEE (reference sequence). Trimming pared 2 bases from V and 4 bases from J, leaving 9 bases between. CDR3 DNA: TGTGCCAGCAGCTTCGACAGTTTCACCGGGGAGCTGTTTTTT. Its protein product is CASSFDSFTGELFF.

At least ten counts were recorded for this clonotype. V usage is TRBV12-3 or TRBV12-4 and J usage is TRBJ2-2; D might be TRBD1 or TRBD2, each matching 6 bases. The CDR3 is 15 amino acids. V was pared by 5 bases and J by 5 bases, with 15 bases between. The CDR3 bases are TGTGCCAGCAGTCTCGGACTACAGGGAACCGGGGAGCTGTTTTTT. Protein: CASSLGLQGTGELFF.

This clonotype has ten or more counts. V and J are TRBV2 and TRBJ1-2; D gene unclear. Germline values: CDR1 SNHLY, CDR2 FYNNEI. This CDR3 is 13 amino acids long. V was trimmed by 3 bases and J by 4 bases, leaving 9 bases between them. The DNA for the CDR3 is TGTGCCAGCAGTGAGTTCCCGTTCTATGGCTACACCTTC. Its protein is CASSEFPFYGYTF.

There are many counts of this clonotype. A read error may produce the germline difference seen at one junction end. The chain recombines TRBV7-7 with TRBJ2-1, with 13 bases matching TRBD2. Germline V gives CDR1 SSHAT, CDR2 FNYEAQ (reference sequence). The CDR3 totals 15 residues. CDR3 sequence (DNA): TGTGCTAGCAGCTCCGGACTAGCGGGAGTTGGTGAGCAGTTCTTC. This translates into CASSSGLAGVGEQFF.

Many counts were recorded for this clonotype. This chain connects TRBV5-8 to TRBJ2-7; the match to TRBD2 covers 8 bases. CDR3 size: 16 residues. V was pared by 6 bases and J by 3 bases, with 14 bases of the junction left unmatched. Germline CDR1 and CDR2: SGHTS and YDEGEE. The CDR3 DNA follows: TGTGCCAGCAACCGAGCTGGCGGGAGGTCTCACTACGAGCAGTACTTC. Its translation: CASNRAGGRSHYEQYF.

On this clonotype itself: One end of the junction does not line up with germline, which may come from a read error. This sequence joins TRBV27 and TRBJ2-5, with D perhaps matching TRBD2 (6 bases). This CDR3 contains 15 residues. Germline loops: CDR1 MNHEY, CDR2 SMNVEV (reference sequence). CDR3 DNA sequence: TGTGCCAGCAGTCCCCCCGGGAGCCAGGGAGAGACCCAGTGCTTC. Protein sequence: CASSPPGSQGETQCF.

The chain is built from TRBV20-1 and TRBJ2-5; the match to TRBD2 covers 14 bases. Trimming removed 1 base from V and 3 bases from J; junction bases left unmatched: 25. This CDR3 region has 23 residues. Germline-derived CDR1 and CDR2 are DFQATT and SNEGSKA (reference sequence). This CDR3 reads CSARGTWRGLAGGKPTSEETQYF. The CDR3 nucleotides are TGCAGTGCTAGAGGTACATGGCGCGGACTAGCGGGAGGTAAACCCACAAGTGAAGAGACCCAGTACTTC.